Detailed here is one TCR beta chain. A junction boundary mismatches the germline segment, possibly from a read error. The CDR3 consists of 11 residues. Germline CDR1 SGHRS, CDR2 YFSETQ. These data belong to a study of T cells in Graves' hyperthyroidism and ophthalmopathy. What was amplified from RNA transcripts were TCR beta CDR3 regions. Initially, a first-round RT-PCR of the TCR CDR3 employed the HTBI primer set. TCRdb fed the multiplex PCR reads into MiXCR, producing one record per CDR3 protein. Of 500,000 or so distinct CDR3 sequences detected, 15% to 20% appear once; the ten largest clones hold around 17%.

The chain employs TRBV5-1 and TRBJ2-1, with D unresolved. This clonotype was obtained from a woman aged 18-35 years with Graves' ophthalmopathy. Specimen: blood. CDR3 sequence (DNA): TGCGTCAGCTGGAAATTCAATGAGCAGTTCTTC. Protein product: CVSWKFNEQFF.